This T cell receptor beta chain comes out of a study of OX40 agonist ivuxolimab in advanced cancers. V dropped 1 base and J dropped 2 bases, with 5 bases sitting between them. The CDR3 is made up of 13 amino acids. Germline CDR1 is SGHTA and CDR2 is FQGNSA. Clones were read by immunoSEQ multiplex PCR, and TCRdb kept only the in-frame ones, dropping some. The sample includes about 66,000 clones, about 81% of them seen just once. The specimen comprised CD4+ or CD8+ T cells sorted from blood, sampled in a trial of the OX40 agonist ivuxolimab. The chain employs TRBV7-2 and TRBJ1-2; no firm D call. This TCR was recovered from an adult with an advanced solid tumor such as melanoma, head and neck, liver or kidney cancer. The chain's CDR3 is CASSLGRNYGYTF. CDR3 DNA: TGTGCCAGCAGCTTAGGGAGGAACTATGGCTACACCTTC.